This TCR beta chain was sequenced in a study of blood T cell repertoires in COVID-19. Looking at the study overall: Samples taken during acute and convalescent COVID-19 were collected in the United States, Italy and Spain.

This clone qualifies as medium-sized (0.01 to 0.1%). CDR3 length: 15 amino acids. Germline assignment: CDR1 MNHEY and CDR2 SVGAGI. The V gene end was trimmed by 3 bases and the J gene end by 2 bases; junction bases not matched to a gene: 4. In the original workflow: Estimates of nucleated cell counts were drawn from the amplification of reference gene primers. Here immunoSEQ multiplex PCR was the method, and the copy in TCRdb shows in-frame clones only, minus some. From that table come the V and J calls and clone size; the DNA was used to work out D and trimming. The table includes 65,000 to 75,000 clones, approximately 80% detected once.

The TCR comes from a human donor in a cohort sampled during active COVID-19. The chain carries TRBV6-5 and TRBJ2-7; 10 nucleotides agree with TRBD2. The sample comprised peripheral blood. CDR3 in amino acids: CASSYSSGGTYEQYF. The CDR3 nucleotides read TGTGCCAGCAGTTATTCTAGCGGGGGTACCTACGAGCAGTACTTC.